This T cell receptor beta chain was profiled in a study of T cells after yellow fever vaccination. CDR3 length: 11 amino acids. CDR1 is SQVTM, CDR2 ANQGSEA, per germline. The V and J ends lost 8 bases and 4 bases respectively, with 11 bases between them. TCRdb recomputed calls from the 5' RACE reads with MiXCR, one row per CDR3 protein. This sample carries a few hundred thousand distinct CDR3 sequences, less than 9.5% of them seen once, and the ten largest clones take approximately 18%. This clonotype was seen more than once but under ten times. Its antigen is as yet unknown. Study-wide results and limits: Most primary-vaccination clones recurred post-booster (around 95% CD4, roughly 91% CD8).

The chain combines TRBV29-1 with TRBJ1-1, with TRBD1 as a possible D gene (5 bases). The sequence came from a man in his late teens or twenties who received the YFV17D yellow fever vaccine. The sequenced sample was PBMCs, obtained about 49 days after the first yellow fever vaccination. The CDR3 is CSSGEGTEAFF. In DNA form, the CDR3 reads TGCAGCTCGGGGGAGGGCACTGAAGCTTTCTTT.